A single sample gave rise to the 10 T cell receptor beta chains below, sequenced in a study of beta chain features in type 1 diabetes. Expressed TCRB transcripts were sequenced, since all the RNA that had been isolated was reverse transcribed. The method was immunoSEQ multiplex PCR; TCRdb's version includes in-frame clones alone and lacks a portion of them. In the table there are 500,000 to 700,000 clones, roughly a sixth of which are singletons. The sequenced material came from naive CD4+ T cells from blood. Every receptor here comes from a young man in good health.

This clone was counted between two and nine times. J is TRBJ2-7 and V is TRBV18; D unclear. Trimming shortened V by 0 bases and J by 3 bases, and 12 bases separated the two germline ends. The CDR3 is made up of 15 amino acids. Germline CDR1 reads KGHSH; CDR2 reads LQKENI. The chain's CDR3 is CASSPPLDSYYEQYF. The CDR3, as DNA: TGTGCCAGCTCACCACCCCTCGATAGCTACTACGAGCAGTACTTC.

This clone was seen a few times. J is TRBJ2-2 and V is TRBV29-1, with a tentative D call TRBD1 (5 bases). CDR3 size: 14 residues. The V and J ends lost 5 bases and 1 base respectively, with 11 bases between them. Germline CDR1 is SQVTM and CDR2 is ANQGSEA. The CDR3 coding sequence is TGCAGCGTTACCAGGGATAGGAACACCGGGGAGCTGTTTTTT. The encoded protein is CSVTRDRNTGELFF.

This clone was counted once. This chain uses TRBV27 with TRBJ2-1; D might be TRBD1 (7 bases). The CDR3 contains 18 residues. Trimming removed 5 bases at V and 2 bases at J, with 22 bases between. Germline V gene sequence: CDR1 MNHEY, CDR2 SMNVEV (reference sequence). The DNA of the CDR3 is TGTGCCAGCAGTAAGATGTATTCGACAGGGAGGACCTACAATGAGCAGTTCTTC. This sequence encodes CASSKMYSTGRTYNEQFF.

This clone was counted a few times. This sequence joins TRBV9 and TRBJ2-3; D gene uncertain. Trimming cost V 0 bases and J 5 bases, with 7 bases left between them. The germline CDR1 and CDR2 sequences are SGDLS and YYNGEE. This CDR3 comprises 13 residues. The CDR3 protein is CASSVASLDTQYF. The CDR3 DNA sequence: TGTGCCAGCAGCGTAGCTTCCTTAGATACGCAGTATTTT.

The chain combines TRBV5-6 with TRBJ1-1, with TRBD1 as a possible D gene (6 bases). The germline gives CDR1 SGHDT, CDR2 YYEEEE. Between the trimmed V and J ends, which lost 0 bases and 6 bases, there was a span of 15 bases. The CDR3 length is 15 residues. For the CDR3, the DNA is TGTGCCAGCAGCTTGGAGGGGACACCAAGAGCTGAAGCTTTCTTT. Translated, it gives CASSLEGTPRAEAFF. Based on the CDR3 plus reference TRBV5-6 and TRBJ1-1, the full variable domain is DAGVTQSPTHLIKTRGQQVTLRCSPKSGHDTVSWYQQALGQGPQFIFQYYEEEERQRGNFPDRFSGHQFPNYSSELNVNALLLGDSALYLCASSLEGTPRAEAFFGQGTRLTVV.

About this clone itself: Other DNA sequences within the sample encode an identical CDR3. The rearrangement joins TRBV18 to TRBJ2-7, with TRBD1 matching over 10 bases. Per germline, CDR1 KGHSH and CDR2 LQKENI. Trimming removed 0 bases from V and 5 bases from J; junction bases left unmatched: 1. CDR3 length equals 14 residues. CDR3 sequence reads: CASSPPGQGNEQYF. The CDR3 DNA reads TGTGCCAGCTCACCACCGGGACAGGGGAACGAGCAGTACTTC.

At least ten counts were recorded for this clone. CDR3 DNA: TGTGCCAGCAGCGTGGGACAGGGCGAACTGTTTTTT. Amino acids: CASSVGQGELFF. The J gene is TRBJ1-4, the V gene TRBV9; 9 bases are shared with TRBD1. The V and J ends lost 2 bases and 12 bases, in that order; junction bases with no gene match: 2. From germline, CDR1 is SGDLS and CDR2 YYNGEE. The CDR3 has 12 amino acids.

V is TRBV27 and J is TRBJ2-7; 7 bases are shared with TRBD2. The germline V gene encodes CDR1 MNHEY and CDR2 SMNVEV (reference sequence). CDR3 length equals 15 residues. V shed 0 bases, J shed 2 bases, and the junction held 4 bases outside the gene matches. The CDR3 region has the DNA TGTGCCAGCAGTTTATCGCACGGACTAGCCTACGAGCAGTACTTC. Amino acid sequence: CASSLSHGLAYEQYF.

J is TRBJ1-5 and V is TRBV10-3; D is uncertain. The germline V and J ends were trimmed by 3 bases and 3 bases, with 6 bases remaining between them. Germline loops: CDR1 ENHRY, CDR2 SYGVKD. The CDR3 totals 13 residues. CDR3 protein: CAISDSTNQPQHF. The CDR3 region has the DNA TGTGCCATCAGTGATTCCACCAATCAGCCCCAGCATTTT.

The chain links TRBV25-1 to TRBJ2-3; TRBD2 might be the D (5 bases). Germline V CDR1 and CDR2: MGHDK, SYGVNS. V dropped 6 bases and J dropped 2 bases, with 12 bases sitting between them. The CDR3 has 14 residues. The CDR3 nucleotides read TGTGCCAGCAGCCGGGAAGCAAACACAGATACGCAGTATTTT. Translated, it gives CASSREANTDTQYF.